This T cell receptor beta chain was obtained from a study of cytomegalovirus exposure and HLA in healthy donors. Findings of the study overall: What a later analysis reportedly showed was that an Asian-associated ancestry cluster had fewer N-insertions than the approximately 700-donor mean. Earlier analysis found most TCR beta V segments productive about 87% or about 30% of the time. The study recorded 160 or so TCR beta chains that were cytomegalovirus-associated.

For this clone: No antigen is known for it.

The PCR was carried out with 60 Vbeta primers and 13 Jbeta primers. The data were produced by immunoSEQ multiplex PCR, yet TCRdb's version contains in-frame clones alone and is incomplete. The sample comprises fewer than 110,000 clones, roughly four fifths of which are singletons, and about 10% rests with the top ten. The V and J ends lost 7 bases and 3 bases respectively, with 18 bases between them. The V gene's germline CDR1 is SGHRS and CDR2 YFSETQ. The CDR3 has 15 residues. Healthy donors of bone marrow made up the group. The chain employs TRBV5-1 and TRBJ2-3, with a possible D match to TRBD1 (6 bases). Sequencing used PBMCs. The TCR sequence derives from a man in his fifties in good health and CMV-seronegative. The CDR3 sequence is CASSNRAEGTDTQYF. CDR3 nucleotides: TGCGCCAGCTCTAACAGGGCAGAGGGAACAGATACGCAGTATTTT.